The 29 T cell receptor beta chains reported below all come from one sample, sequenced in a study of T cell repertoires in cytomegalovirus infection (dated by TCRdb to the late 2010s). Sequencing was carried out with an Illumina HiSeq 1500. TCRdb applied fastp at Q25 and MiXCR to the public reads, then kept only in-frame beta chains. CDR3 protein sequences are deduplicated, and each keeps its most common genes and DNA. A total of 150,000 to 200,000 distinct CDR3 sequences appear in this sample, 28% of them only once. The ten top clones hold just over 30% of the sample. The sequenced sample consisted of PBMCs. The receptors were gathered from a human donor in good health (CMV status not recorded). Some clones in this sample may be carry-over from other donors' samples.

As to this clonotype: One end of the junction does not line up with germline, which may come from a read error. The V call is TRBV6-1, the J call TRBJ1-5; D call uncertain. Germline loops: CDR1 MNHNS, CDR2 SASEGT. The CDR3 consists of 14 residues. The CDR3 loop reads CASSESGRDQLQHF. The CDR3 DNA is TGTGCCAGCAGTGAATCCGGGAGGGATCAGCTCCAGCATTTT.

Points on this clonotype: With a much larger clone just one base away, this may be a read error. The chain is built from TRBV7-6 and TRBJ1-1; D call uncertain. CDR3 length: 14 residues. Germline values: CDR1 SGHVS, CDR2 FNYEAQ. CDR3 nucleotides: TGTGCCAGCAGCCTATCCCAACTGAACACTGAATCTTTCTTT. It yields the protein CASSLSQLNTESFF.

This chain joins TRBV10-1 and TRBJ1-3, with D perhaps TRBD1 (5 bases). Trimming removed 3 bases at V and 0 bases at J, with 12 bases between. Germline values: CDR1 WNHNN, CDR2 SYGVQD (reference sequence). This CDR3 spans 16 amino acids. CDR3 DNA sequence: TGCGCCAGCAGTGATAGCGGGACCCGCTCTGGAAACACCATATATTTT. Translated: CASSDSGTRSGNTIYF.

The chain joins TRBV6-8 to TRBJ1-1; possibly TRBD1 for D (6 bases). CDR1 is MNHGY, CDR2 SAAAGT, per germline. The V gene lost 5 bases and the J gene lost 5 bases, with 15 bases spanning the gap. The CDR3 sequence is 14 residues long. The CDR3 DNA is TGTGCCAGCAGTCGGACAGTTATAGAGACTGAAGCTTTCTTT. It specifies CASSRTVIETEAFF.

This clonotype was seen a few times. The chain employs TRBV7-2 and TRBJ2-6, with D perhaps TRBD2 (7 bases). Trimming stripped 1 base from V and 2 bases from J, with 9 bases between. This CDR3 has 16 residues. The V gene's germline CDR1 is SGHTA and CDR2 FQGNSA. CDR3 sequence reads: CASSLEGGAGANVLTF. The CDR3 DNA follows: TGTGCCAGCAGCTTAGAAGGGGGGGCTGGGGCCAACGTCCTGACTTTC.

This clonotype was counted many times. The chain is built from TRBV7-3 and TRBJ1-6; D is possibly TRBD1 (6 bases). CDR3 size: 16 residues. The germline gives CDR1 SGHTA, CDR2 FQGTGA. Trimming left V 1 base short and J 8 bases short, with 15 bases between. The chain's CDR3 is CASSLRGDRTDSPLHF. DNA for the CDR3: TGTGCCAGCAGCTTAAGGGGAGACAGGACGGATTCACCCCTCCACTTT.

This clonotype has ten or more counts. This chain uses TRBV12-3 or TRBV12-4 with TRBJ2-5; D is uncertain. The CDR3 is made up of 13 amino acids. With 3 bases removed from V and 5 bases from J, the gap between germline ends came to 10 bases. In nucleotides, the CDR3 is TGTGCCAGCAGTTTGGAGATTGGGGAGACCCAGTACTTC. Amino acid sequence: CASSLEIGETQYF.

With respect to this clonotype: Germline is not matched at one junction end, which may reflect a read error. The DNA for the CDR3 is TGTGCCAACAGCTTAATGGGACAGGGTAATTCACCCCTCCACTTT. It codes for CANSLMGQGNSPLHF. J is TRBJ1-6 and V is TRBV7-2; TRBD1 agrees at 9 bases. The CDR3 is 15 residues long. Germline loops: CDR1 SGHTA, CDR2 FQGNSA.

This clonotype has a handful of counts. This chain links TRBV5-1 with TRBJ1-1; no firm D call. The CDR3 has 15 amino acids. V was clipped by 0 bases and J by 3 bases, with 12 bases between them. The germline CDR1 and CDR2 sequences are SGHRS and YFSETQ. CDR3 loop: CASSLVVQEYTEAFF. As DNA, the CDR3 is TGCGCCAGCAGCTTGGTGGTCCAGGAGTACACTGAAGCTTTCTTT.

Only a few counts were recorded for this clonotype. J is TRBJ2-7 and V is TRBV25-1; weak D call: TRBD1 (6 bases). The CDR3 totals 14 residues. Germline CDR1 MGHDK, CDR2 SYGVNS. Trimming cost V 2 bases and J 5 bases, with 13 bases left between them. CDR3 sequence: CASSEPAGANEQYF. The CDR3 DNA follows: TGTGCCAGCAGTGAACCCGCAGGGGCCAACGAGCAGTACTTC.

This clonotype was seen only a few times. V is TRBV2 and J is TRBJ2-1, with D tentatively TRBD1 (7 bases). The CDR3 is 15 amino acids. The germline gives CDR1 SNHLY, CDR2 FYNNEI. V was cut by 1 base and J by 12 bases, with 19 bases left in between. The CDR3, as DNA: TGTGCCAGCAGTGAAGAGATAGGAGGGGGCGTTAGGCAGTTCTTC. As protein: CASSEEIGGGVRQFF.

For the CDR3, the DNA is TGTGCCAGCAGCCAAGAGGGGACTAGCGGGGGGGCCTTAAATGAGCAGTTCTTC. Its translation: CASSQEGTSGGALNEQFF. The chain joins TRBV14 to TRBJ2-1, with 16 bases identical to TRBD2. The CDR3 contains 18 residues. The V gene end was trimmed by 0 bases and the J gene end by 7 bases; junction bases not matched to a gene: 6. CDR1 is SGHDN, CDR2 FVKESK, per germline.

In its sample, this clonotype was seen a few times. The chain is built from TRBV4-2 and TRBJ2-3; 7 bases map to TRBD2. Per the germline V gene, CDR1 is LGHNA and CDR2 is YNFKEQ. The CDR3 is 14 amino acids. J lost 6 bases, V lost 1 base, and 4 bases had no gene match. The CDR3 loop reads CASSQAGGGDTQYF. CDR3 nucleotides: TGTGCCAGCAGCCAAGCGGGGGGAGGTGATACGCAGTATTTT.

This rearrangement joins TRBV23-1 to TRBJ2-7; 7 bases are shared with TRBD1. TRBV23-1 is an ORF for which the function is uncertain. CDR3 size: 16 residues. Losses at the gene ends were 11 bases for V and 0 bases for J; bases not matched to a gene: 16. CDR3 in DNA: TGCGCCGACCTACTTGGGACAGCTCACCCCTCCTACGAGCAGTACTTC. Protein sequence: CADLLGTAHPSYEQYF.

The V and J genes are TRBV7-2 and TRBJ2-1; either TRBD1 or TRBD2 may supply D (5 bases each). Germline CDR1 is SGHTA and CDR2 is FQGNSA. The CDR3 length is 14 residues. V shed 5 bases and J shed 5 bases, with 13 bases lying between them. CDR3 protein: CASSPAGAHNEQFF. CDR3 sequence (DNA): TGTGCCAGCAGCCCGGCCGGGGCCCACAATGAGCAGTTCTTC.

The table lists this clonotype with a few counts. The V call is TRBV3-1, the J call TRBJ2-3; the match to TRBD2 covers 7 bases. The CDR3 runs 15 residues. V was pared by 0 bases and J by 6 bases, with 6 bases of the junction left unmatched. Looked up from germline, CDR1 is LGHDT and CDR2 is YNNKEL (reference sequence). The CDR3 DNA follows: TGTGCCAGCAGCCAAGAGGCTAGCGGAAGGGATACGCAGTATTTT. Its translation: CASSQEASGRDTQYF.

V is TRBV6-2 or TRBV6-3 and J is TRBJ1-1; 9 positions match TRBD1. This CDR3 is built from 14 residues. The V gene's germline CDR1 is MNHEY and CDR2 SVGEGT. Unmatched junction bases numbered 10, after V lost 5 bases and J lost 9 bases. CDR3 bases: TGTGCCAGCAGTCCGAGGGGACAGGGCCAGAAAGCTTTCTTT. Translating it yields CASSPRGQGQKAFF.

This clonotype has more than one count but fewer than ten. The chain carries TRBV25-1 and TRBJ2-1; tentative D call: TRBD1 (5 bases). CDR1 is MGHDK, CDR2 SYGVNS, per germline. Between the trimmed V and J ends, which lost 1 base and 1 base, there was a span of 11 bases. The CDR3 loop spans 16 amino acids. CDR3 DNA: TGTGCCAGCAGTGAATGGCAGGGTGGGTCCTACAATGAGCAGTTCTTC. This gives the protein CASSEWQGGSYNEQFF.

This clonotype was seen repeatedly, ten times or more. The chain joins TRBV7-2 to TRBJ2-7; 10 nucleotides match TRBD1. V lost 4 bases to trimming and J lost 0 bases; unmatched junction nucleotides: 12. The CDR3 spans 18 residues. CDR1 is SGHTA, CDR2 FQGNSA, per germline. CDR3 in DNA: TGTGCCAGCAGCTCATCGCCGGGACAGGGGTCCCTCTCCTACGAGCAGTACTTC. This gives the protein CASSSSPGQGSLSYEQYF.

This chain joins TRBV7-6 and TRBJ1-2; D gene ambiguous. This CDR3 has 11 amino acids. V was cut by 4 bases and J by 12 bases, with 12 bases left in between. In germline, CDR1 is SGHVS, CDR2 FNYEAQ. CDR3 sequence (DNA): TGTGCCAGCAGCTGGGGTCCTCAAGACACCTTC. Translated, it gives CASSWGPQDTF.

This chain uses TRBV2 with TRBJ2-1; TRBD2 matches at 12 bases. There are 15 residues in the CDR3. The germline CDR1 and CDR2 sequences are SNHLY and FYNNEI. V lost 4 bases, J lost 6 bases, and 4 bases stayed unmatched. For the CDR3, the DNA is TGTGCCAGCAGTGTGCCTAGCGGGGGGGCCAATGAGCAGTTCTTC. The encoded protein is CASSVPSGGANEQFF.

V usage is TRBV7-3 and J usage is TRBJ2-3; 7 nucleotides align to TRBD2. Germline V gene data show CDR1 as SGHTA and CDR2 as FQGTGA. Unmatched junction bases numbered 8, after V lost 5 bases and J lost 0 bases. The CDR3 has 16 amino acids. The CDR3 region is CASSETGTISTDTQYF. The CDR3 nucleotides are TGTGCCAGCAGCGAGACCGGGACTATTAGCACAGATACGCAGTATTTT.

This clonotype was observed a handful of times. The CDR3 is CASSSLRDSHEQFF. Here the CDR3 DNA reads TGTGCCAGCAGCTCCCTCCGGGACAGCCATGAGCAGTTCTTC. The V call is TRBV11-3, the J call TRBJ2-1, with 7 bases aligning to TRBD1. The CDR3 is made up of 14 amino acids. The germline V gene encodes CDR1 SGHNT and CDR2 YENEEA. With V trimmed by 4 bases and J by 8 bases, 8 bases remained unmatched.

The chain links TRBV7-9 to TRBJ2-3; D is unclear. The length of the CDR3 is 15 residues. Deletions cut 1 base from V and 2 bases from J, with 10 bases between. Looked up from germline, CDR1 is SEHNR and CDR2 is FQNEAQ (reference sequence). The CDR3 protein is CASSLGASHTDTQYF. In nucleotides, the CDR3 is TGTGCCAGCAGCTTAGGGGCCAGCCACACAGATACGCAGTATTTT. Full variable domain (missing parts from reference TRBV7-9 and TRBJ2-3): DTGVSQNPRHKITKRGQNVTFRCDPISEHNRLYWYRQTLGQGPEFLTYFQNEAQLEKSRLLSDRFSAERPKGSFSTLEIQRTEQGDSAMYLCASSLGASHTDTQYFGPGTRLTVL.

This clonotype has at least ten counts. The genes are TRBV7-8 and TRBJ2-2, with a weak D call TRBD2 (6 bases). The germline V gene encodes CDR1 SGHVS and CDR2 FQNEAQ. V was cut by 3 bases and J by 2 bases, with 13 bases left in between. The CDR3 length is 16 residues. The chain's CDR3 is CASSFRDFTNTGELFF. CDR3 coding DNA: TGTGCCAGCAGCTTCAGGGACTTTACCAACACCGGGGAGCTGTTTTTT.

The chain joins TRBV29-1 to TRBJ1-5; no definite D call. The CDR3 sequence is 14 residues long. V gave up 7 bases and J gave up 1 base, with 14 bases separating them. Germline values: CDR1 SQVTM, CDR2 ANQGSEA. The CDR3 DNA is TGCAGCGCACCGACTTGTGGGAGCAATCAGCCCCAGCATTTT. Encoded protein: CSAPTCGSNQPQHF.

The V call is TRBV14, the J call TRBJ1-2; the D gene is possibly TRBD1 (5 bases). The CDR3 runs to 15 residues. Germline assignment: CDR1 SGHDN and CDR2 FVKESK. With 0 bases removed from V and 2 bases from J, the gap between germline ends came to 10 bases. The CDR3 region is CASSQDPGNNYGYTF. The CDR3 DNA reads TGTGCCAGCAGCCAAGATCCAGGGAACAACTATGGCTACACCTTC.

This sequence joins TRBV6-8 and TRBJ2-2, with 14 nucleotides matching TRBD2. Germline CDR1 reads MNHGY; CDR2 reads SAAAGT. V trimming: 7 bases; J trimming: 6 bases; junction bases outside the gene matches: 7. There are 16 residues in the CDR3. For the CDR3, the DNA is TGTGCCAGCACCCGACTAGCGGGGGGGCGCGCCGGGGAGCTGTTTTTT. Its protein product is CASTRLAGGRAGELFF.

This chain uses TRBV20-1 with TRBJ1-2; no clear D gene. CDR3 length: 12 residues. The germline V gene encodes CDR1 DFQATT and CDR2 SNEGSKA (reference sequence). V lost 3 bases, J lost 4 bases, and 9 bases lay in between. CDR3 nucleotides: TGCAGTGCTAGTCGCCGGGGCTATGGCTACACCTTC. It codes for CSASRRGYGYTF.